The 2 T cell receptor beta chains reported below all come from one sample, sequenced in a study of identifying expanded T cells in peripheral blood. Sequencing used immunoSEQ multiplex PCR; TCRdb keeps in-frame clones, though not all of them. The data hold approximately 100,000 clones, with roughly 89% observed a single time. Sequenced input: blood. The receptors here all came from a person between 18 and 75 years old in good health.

In nucleotides, the CDR3 is TGTGCCAGCAGCCCCCAGGGACTACCGCAGTACGAGCAGTACTTC. The encoded protein is CASSPQGLPQYEQYF. The chain carries TRBV7-2 and TRBJ2-7, with TRBD2 identical over 7 bases. Germline V gene data show CDR1 as SGHTA and CDR2 as FQGNSA. This CDR3 comprises 15 residues. V was clipped by 5 bases and J by 4 bases; unmatched bases: 11. Based on the CDR3 plus reference TRBV7-2 and TRBJ2-7, the full variable domain is GAGVSQSPSNKVTEKGKDVELRCDPISGHTALYWYRQSLGQGLEFLIYFQGNSAPDKSGLPSDRFSAERTGGSVSTLTIQRTQQEDSAVYLCASSPQGLPQYEQYFGPGTRLTVT.

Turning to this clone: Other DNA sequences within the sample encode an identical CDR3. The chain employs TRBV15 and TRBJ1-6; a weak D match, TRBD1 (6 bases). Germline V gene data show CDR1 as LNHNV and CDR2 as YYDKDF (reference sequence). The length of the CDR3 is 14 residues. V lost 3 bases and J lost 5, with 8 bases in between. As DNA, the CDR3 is TGTGCCACCAGCAGGGACAGAGATAATTCACCCCTCCACTTT. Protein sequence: CATSRDRDNSPLHF.